The 9 T cell receptor beta chains given below trace back to one sample, sequenced in a study of cytomegalovirus exposure and HLA in healthy donors. PCR primers comprised 60 Vbeta and 13 Jbeta primers. Data came from immunoSEQ multiplex PCR; TCRdb stores just in-frame clones and leaves some out. This table has about 190,000 clones, roughly 77% appearing once. The specimen sequenced was PBMCs. Source of these receptors: a man aged 25-45 years in good health and CMV-seropositive.

V usage is TRBV28 and J usage is TRBJ2-3; 9 bases line up with TRBD1. The CDR3 length is 14 residues. Germline loops: CDR1 MDHEN, CDR2 SYDVKM. Losses at the gene ends were 6 bases for V and 2 bases for J; bases not matched to a gene: 3. The DNA for the CDR3 is TGTGCCAGCAGGGACAGGGGCCCCACAGATACGCAGTATTTT. It specifies CASRDRGPTDTQYF.

This clone has only one observation. CDR3 protein: CASSAPGQGAGTEAFF. The DNA for the CDR3 is TGTGCCAGCAGCGCTCCGGGACAGGGGGCCGGCACTGAAGCTTTCTTT. The V call is TRBV7-9, the J call TRBJ1-1, with TRBD1 matching 12 bases. Germline loops: CDR1 SEHNR, CDR2 FQNEAQ (reference sequence). The CDR3 is made up of 16 amino acids. The trim removed 5 bases at V and 4 bases at J, leaving 8 bases unmatched.

The chain is built from TRBV19 and TRBJ2-7; 7 bases agree with TRBD1. The V segment lost 5 bases and the J segment 7 bases; nucleotides outside the gene matches: 8. The CDR3 consists of 13 residues. Germline V gives CDR1 LNHDA, CDR2 SQIVND (reference sequence). As DNA, the CDR3 is TGTGCCAGTAGTCCTCGGACAGGTTGGGAGCAGTACTTC. Its protein is CASSPRTGWEQYF.

The V call is TRBV5-1, the J call TRBJ2-4, with TRBD2 matching over 10 bases. V lost 0 bases and J lost 7; bases outside the gene matches: 10. Germline V CDR1 and CDR2: SGHRS, YFSETQ. The CDR3 spans 17 residues. The CDR3 here is CASSLEGRLAGVNIQYF. The CDR3 nucleotides are TGCGCCAGCAGCTTGGAGGGGCGCCTAGCGGGAGTTAACATTCAGTACTTC.

The chain carries TRBV12-5 and TRBJ2-7, with 8 bases matching TRBD2. Germline V gene lookup returns CDR1 LGHNT and CDR2 FRNRAP. This CDR3 has 14 amino acids. The trim removed 1 base at V and 2 bases at J, leaving 1 base unmatched. The CDR3 here is CASGLGRGAYEQYF. CDR3 sequence (DNA): TGTGCTAGTGGTTTGGGGCGGGGGGCCTACGAGCAGTACTTC.

The rearrangement joins TRBV19 to TRBJ1-2, with D possibly matching TRBD1 (5 bases). The CDR3 contains 15 residues. Germline-derived CDR1 and CDR2 are LNHDA and SQIVND (reference sequence). V dropped 7 bases and J dropped 1 base, with 16 bases sitting between them. DNA for the CDR3: TGTGCCAGTACCGACTTACAGGCCCTTAACTATGGCTACACCTTC. Protein sequence: CASTDLQALNYGYTF.

The chain carries TRBV4-1 and TRBJ1-1; no clear D gene. The germline V gene encodes CDR1 MGHRA and CDR2 YSYEKL. Trimming shortened V by 4 bases and J by 5 bases, and 14 bases separated the two germline ends. This CDR3 has 14 residues. The CDR3 DNA is TGCGCCAGCAGCCGAGGAACCGAGTGGACTGAAGCTTTCTTT. Its translation is CASSRGTEWTEAFF.

Here the CDR3 DNA reads TGTGCCAGCAGCGTACAGGGGAACACTGAAGCTTTCTTT. It yields the protein CASSVQGNTEAFF. V is TRBV7-9 and J is TRBJ1-1; TRBD1 is a possible D gene (6 bases). The CDR3 contains 13 residues. Per the germline V gene, CDR1 is SEHNR and CDR2 is FQNEAQ (reference sequence). Trimming removed 5 bases from V and 1 base from J, with 8 bases in between.

The table lists this clone with a few counts. The chain employs TRBV7-8 and TRBJ1-2, with 7 bases matching TRBD1. The CDR3 extends over 14 amino acids. J was trimmed by 0 bases and V by 5 bases; bases with no gene match: 3. Germline-derived CDR1 and CDR2 are SGHVS and FQNEAQ. The CDR3 bases are TGTGCCAGCAGCCCCAGGGGGGCTAACTATGGCTACACCTTC. It specifies CASSPRGANYGYTF. The whole variable domain, filled in from reference TRBV7-8 and TRBJ1-2, reads GAGVSQSPRYKVAKRGQDVALRCDPISGHVSLFWYQQALGQGPEFLTYFQNEAQLDKSGLPSDRFFAERPEGSVSTLKIQRTQQEDSAVYLCASSPRGANYGYTFGSGTRLTVV.